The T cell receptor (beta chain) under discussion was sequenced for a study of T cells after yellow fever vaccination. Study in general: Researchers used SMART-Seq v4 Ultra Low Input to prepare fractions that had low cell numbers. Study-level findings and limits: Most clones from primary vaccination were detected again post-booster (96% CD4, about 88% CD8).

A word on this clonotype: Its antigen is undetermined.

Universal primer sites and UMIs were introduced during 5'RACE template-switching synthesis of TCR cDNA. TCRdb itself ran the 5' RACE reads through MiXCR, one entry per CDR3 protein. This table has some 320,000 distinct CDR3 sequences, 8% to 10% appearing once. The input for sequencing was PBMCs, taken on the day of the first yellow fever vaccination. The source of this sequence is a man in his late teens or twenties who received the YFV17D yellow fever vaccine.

CDR3 residues: CASSEQGADNEKLFF. CDR3 nucleotides: TGCGCCAGCAGCGAACAGGGGGCGGATAATGAAAAACTGTTTTTT. This chain uses TRBV5-1 with TRBJ1-4; 9 bases agree with TRBD1. Germline values: CDR1 SGHRS, CDR2 YFSETQ. After removal of 4 bases from V and 4 bases from J, the junction contained 5 bases not matched to a gene. The CDR3 consists of 15 residues.